The 19 T cell receptor beta chains given below trace back to one sample, sequenced in a study of T cell repertoires in cytomegalovirus infection (dated by TCRdb to about 2019). The sequencer listed for this sample is Illumina HiSeq 1500. TCRdb itself trimmed the public reads at Q25 with fastp, ran MiXCR and retained productive beta chains. Every distinct CDR3 protein forms one entry, paired with its most common genes and DNA. The sample yields around 710,000 distinct CDR3 sequences; 29% were counted once. About an eighth of the sample comes from the top ten. This specimen's treatment or condition label, interpreted: in vitro stimulation with specific CMV peptide epitopes to enrich CMV-specific T cells. No antigen is known for these receptors. The sample here was cultured CD8+ T cells from PBMCs, taken from culture after CMV antigen stimulation. The receptor set was obtained from a human donor in good health (CMV status not recorded). Some clones in this sample may be carry-over from other donors' samples.

This clonotype was detected only a few times. The chain has TRBV25-1 and TRBJ2-7, with 10 bases that match TRBD1. V trimming: 3 bases; J trimming: 2 bases; junction bases outside the gene matches: 10. Germline CDR1 reads MGHDK; CDR2 reads SYGVNS. The CDR3 is 17 residues long. In DNA, the CDR3 is TGTGCCAGCAGTGACCTATCGGGACAGGGGCCTACCTACGAGCAGTACTTC. Residues: CASSDLSGQGPTYEQYF.

This clonotype showed up just a few times. This chain joins TRBV7-9 and TRBJ2-5; unclear D gene. The CDR3 has 13 amino acids. The V and J ends lost 1 base and 5 bases respectively, with 8 bases between them. CDR1 is SEHNR and CDR2 is FQNEAQ in the germline V gene (reference sequence). CDR3 protein: CASSLDQSETQYF. As DNA, the CDR3 is TGTGCCAGCAGCTTAGACCAGTCGGAGACCCAGTACTTC. Based on the CDR3 plus reference TRBV7-9 and TRBJ2-5, the full variable domain is DTGVSQNPRHKITKRGQNVTFRCDPISEHNRLYWYRQTLGQGPEFLTYFQNEAQLEKSRLLSDRFSAERPKGSFSTLEIQRTEQGDSAMYLCASSLDQSETQYFGPGTRLLVL.

The table lists this clonotype with a few counts. This chain links TRBV4-1 with TRBJ1-2; 8 positions match TRBD1. Germline assignment: CDR1 MGHRA and CDR2 YSYEKL. The CDR3 contains 17 residues. With V trimmed by 0 bases and J by 4 bases, 10 bases remained unmatched. The CDR3 bases are TGCGCCAGCAGCCAAGAGGACCCGCCAGGGGGCGGCTATGGCTACACCTTC. Protein: CASSQEDPPGGGYGYTF.

This clonotype was seen a handful of times. The chain links TRBV7-9 to TRBJ2-7; maybe TRBD1 (6 bases). Trimming took 3 bases from V and 5 from J, leaving 17 bases between them. The V gene's germline CDR1 is SEHNR and CDR2 FQNEAQ (reference sequence). This CDR3 comprises 15 residues. CDR3 sequence (DNA): TGTGCCAGCAGCTTTGGGGGCAGGAAAGTCAACGAGCAGTACTTC. Translation gives CASSFGGRKVNEQYF.

The table lists this clonotype with a count of one. This sequence joins TRBV18 and TRBJ2-3; 8 bases are shared with TRBD1. The ends lost 4 bases at V and 4 bases at J; junction bases unmatched: 10. The CDR3 contains 16 residues. Germline lookup yields CDR1 KGHSH and CDR2 LQKENI. The chain's CDR3 is CASSRGTGVKSDTQYF. As DNA, the CDR3 is TGTGCCAGCTCACGGGGGACAGGCGTTAAGTCAGATACGCAGTATTTT.

As concerns this clonotype: One end of the junction varies from germline; a read error may be responsible. The V and J genes are TRBV2 and TRBJ1-1; D is uncertain. CDR3 length equals 13 residues. From germline, CDR1 is SNHLY and CDR2 FYNNEI. For the CDR3, the DNA is TGTGCCTGCAGTGAAGCATTTGTCACTGAAGCTTTCTTT. The encoded protein is CACSEAFVTEAFF.

The CDR3 region is CATSDPGETQYF. In DNA, the CDR3 is TGTGCCACCAGTGACCCTGGGGAGACCCAGTACTTC. The V and J genes are TRBV24-1 and TRBJ2-5, with D unresolved. The germline V and J ends were trimmed by 4 bases and 5 bases, with 7 bases remaining between them. The CDR3 has 12 residues. The germline V gene encodes CDR1 KGHDR and CDR2 SFDVKD.

The rearrangement joins TRBV27 to TRBJ2-7; TRBD2 matches at 8 bases. Trimming took 5 bases from V and 5 from J; bases not matched to a gene: 8. The germline gives CDR1 MNHEY, CDR2 SMNVEV (reference sequence). This CDR3 comprises 14 residues. DNA of the CDR3: TGTGCCAGCAGTCCATCTAGCGGGTCGCACGAGCAGTACGTC. Translation gives CASSPSSGSHEQYV.

The V and J genes are TRBV5-5 and TRBJ1-1; D gene uncertain. Germline loops: CDR1 SGHKS, CDR2 YYEKEE (reference sequence). The V and J ends lost 2 bases and 6 bases respectively, with 11 bases between them. The CDR3 sequence is 13 residues long. The CDR3 DNA is TGTGCCAGCAGCTTCGGCGGGAGCCCTGAAGCTTTCTTT. It encodes CASSFGGSPEAFF.

This clonotype showed up just a few times. J is TRBJ1-5 and V is TRBV20-1; D is possibly TRBD1 (5 bases). Trimming stripped 7 bases from V and 3 bases from J, with 10 bases between. Germline V gene lookup returns CDR1 DFQATT and CDR2 SNEGSKA (reference sequence). This CDR3 comprises 12 residues. CDR3 sequence reads: CSVGHLNQPQHF. Written as DNA, the CDR3 is TGCAGTGTTGGACACCTCAATCAGCCCCAGCATTTT.

This rearrangement joins TRBV7-2 to TRBJ2-1, with 12 bases that match TRBD1. V trimming: 4 bases; J trimming: 9 bases; junction bases outside the gene matches: 7. CDR1 is SGHTA and CDR2 is FQGNSA in the germline V gene. This CDR3 has 15 residues. Here the CDR3 reads CASSSGTGGLLEQFF. The CDR3 coding sequence is TGTGCCAGCAGCTCCGGGACAGGGGGCCTTCTTGAGCAGTTCTTC.

This clonotype was detected a few times. This sequence joins TRBV11-2 and TRBJ2-4; D is possibly TRBD1 (6 bases). The CDR3 is 16 residues long. V gave up 4 bases and J gave up 0 bases, with 13 bases separating them. The germline V gene encodes CDR1 SGHAT and CDR2 FQNNGV. The CDR3 coding sequence is TGTGCCAGCAGCTCCCGGGACATATTAGCCAAAAACATTCAGTACTTC. Residues: CASSSRDILAKNIQYF.

This clonotype showed up just a few times. This chain joins TRBV7-9 and TRBJ1-5; D might be TRBD1 (5 bases). Germline CDR1 is SEHNR and CDR2 is FQNEAQ (reference sequence). V lost 1 base and J 7 bases, leaving 14 bases between the germline ends. The CDR3 is made up of 15 amino acids. This chain's CDR3 is CASSLVGGVGQPQHF. The CDR3 DNA reads TGTGCCAGCAGCTTAGTTGGGGGAGTCGGACAGCCCCAGCATTTT.

V usage is TRBV4-2 and J usage is TRBJ1-1; TRBD1 agrees at 7 bases. Unmatched junction bases numbered 16, after V lost 0 bases and J lost 3 bases. CDR1 LGHNA and CDR2 YNFKEQ come from the germline V gene. The CDR3 is 19 residues long. CDR3 coding DNA: TGTGCCAGCAGCCAAGATATATCAGTTTCAGGGGGGCTGGACACTGAAGCTTTCTTT. It yields the protein CASSQDISVSGGLDTEAFF.

This clonotype was observed many times. The CDR3 protein is CSVDHRDRENYGYTF. The CDR3 DNA follows: TGCAGCGTTGATCACCGGGACAGGGAAAACTATGGCTACACCTTC. The rearrangement joins TRBV29-1 to TRBJ1-2; TRBD1 matches at 9 bases. The CDR3 contains 15 residues. Germline values: CDR1 SQVTM, CDR2 ANQGSEA. The ends lost 3 bases at V and 2 bases at J; junction bases unmatched: 7.

V and J are TRBV19 and TRBJ1-5, with 9 nucleotides matching TRBD1. Trimming took 7 bases from V and 3 from J; bases not matched to a gene: 10. This CDR3 has 16 amino acids. Germline lookup yields CDR1 LNHDA and CDR2 SQIVND (reference sequence). CDR3 DNA: TGTGCCAGTAAGGACGGACAGGGGAAGCACAATCAGCCCCAGCATTTT. It is translated as CASKDGQGKHNQPQHF.

This clonotype was recorded a few times. Compared with germline, one end of the junction differs, possibly owing to a read error. The J gene is TRBJ1-1, the V gene TRBV6-1; D unresolved. From germline, CDR1 is MNHNS and CDR2 SASEGT. CDR3 length equals 16 residues. The chain's CDR3 is CASSEAPGGYIEATGF. CDR3 bases: TGTGCCAGCAGTGAAGCGCCCGGCGGGTACATTGAAGCAACCGGCTTT.

V is TRBV27 and J is TRBJ2-7; 10 bases are a match to TRBD1. From germline, CDR1 is MNHEY and CDR2 SMNVEV (reference sequence). Trimming at V came to 4 bases and at J to 4 bases, leaving 7 bases not matched to a gene. The CDR3 has 15 amino acids. CDR3 region: CASSYGTGAPYEQYF. The CDR3 DNA sequence: TGTGCCAGCAGTTACGGGACAGGGGCTCCTTACGAGCAGTACTTC.

The chain employs TRBV4-3 and TRBJ2-5; D is possibly TRBD2 (6 bases). V lost 2 bases and J lost 6, with 19 bases in between. The germline gives CDR1 LGHNA, CDR2 YSLEER. CDR3 length: 16 amino acids. The CDR3 region is CASSQLTGTLGKTQYF. For the CDR3, the DNA is TGCGCCAGCAGCCAATTGACCGGGACTCTAGGAAAGACCCAGTACTTC.